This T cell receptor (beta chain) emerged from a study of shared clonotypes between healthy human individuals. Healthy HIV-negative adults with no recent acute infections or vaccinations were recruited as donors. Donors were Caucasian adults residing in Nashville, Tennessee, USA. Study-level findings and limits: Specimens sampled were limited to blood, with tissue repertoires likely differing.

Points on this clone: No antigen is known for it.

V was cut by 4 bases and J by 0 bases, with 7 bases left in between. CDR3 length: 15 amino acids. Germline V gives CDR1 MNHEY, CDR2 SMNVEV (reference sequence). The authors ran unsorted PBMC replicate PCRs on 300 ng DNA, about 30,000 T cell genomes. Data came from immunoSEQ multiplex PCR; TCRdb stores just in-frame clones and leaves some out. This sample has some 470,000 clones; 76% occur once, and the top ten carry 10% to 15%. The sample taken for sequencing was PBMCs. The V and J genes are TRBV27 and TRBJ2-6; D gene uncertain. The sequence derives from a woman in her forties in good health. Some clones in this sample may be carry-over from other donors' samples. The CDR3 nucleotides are TGTGCCAGCAGTTCGCCCAGCTCTGGGGCCAACGTCCTGACTTTC. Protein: CASSSPSSGANVLTF.